These T cell receptor beta chains were read from a single sample in a study of shared clonotypes between healthy human individuals. The table came from immunoSEQ multiplex PCR; TCRdb's copy has only in-frame clones and leaves some out. The sample has some 1.1 million clones, roughly 77% seen once. Specimen: memory CD4+ T cells from PBMCs. Receptors were obtained from a man between 18 and 35 years old in good health. Some clones in this sample may be carry-over from other donors' samples. Both conserved end residues are part of each CDR3.

13 TRBJ1-5 TRBV6-5 CASSYSLSQPQHF
13 TRBJ1-5 TRBV5-1 CASSRGGDQPQHF
14 TRBJ2-1 TRBV19 CASKRLATNNEQFF
15 TRBJ1-5 TRBV7-9 CASSLWHRSNQPQHF
16 TRBJ2-1 TRBV2 CASSLIRLGPSNEQFF
13 TRBJ2-7 TRBV7-9 CASSRQGGYEQYF
15 TRBJ2-1 TRBV4-1 CASSPARGAHNEQFF
14 TRBJ2-1 TRBV5-1 CASSLLAEYNEQFF
12 TRBJ2-3 TRBV7-9 CASSSSRDKKYF
16 TRBJ1-4 TRBV7-9 CASSSRKRATNEKLFF
16 TRBJ1-2 TRBV4-3 CASSQNIGYSGYGYTF
17 TRBJ2-2 TRBV4-1 CASSPGLAGTNTGELFF
14 TRBJ2-4 TRBV28 CASSPPGGVDIQYF
14 TRBJ1-2 TRBV28 CASTTPRGNYGYTF
13 TRBJ1-4 TRBV19 CASSVTVGEKLFF
14 TRBJ2-7 TRBV6-1 CASSRTSGSYEQYF
14 . TRBV11-1 CASSPRSNSYEQYF
16 TRBJ2-2 TRBV27 CATQGGRGRYTGELFF
11 TRBJ2-1 TRBV29-1 CSVDGGQEQFF
15 TRBJ2-5 TRBV5-6 CASSALAGVMETQYF
17 TRBJ2-2 TRBV7-2 CASSLEVDGSYRGELFF
13 TRBJ1-2 TRBV14 CASSLAPRAGYTF
13 TRBJ2-3 TRBV5-6 CASSLDSGDTQYF
15 TRBJ2-7 TRBV10-3 CASAAEGGRSYEQYF
16 TRBJ2-3 TRBV5-1 CASSSRSVGGPDTQYF
13 TRBJ1-2 TRBV6-1 CASSERGKRGYTF
14 TRBJ1-3 TRBV5-1 CASSTTGSGNTIYF
15 TRBJ1-3 TRBV5-6 CASSDAGTGGNTIYF
13 TRBJ1-1 TRBV28 CASTSGQGGKTFF
14 TRBJ2-4 TRBV6-1 CASSDPQGGNIQYF
14 TRBJ2-5 TRBV7-2 CASSFQGAQETQYF
13 TRBJ2-7 TRBV28 CASIGQNSYEQYF
17 TRBJ1-5 TRBV6-4 CASSPRTGAYSNQPQHF
14 TRBJ2-1 TRBV7-3 CASSLFGTNDEQFF
15 TRBJ1-4 TRBV29-1 CSVATLGQIGEKLFF
15 TRBJ2-7 TRBV28 CASSSMGFGVYEQYF
11 TRBJ1-1 TRBV18 CASSLDRGAFF
17 TRBJ1-4 TRBV19 CASTGDLASGANEKLFF
12 TRBJ1-5 TRBV2 CASSEAREPQHF
17 TRBJ1-2 TRBV28 CASSFPLTGSVAPGYTF
15 TRBJ2-1 TRBV5-4 CASSLLASGDNEQFF
14 TRBJ2-1 TRBV28 CASSSRLPYNEQFF
13 TRBJ2-3 TRBV15 CATKTSASYTQYF
12 TRBJ1-5 TRBV6-6 CASSQGGQPQHF
13 TRBJ1-2 TRBV11-1 CASREQGDYGYTF
11 TRBJ2-1 TRBV7-9 CASREGGEQFF
13 TRBJ2-7 TRBV6-1 CASSNVGGDEQYF
15 TRBJ1-4 TRBV7-2 CASSTRQPGGEKLFF
15 TRBJ2-5 TRBV11-2 CASRGGTSLPETQYF